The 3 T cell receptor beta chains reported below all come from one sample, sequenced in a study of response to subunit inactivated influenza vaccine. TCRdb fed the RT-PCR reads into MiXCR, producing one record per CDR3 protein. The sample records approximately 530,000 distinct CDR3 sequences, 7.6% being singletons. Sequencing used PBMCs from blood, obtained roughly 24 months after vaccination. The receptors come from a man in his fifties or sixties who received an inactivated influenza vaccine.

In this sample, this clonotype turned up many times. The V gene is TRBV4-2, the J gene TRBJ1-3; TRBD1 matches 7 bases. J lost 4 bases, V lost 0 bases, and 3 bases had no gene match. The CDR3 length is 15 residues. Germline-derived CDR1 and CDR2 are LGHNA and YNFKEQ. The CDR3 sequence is CASSQDTGAGNTIYF. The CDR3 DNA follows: TGTGCCAGCAGCCAAGATACAGGGGCAGGAAACACCATATATTTT.

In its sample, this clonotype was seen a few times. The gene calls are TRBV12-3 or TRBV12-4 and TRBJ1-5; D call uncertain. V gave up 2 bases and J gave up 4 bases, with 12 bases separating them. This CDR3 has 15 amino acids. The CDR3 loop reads CASSLFAGANQPQHF. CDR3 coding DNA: TGTGCCAGCAGTTTATTTGCAGGTGCTAATCAGCCCCAGCATTTT.

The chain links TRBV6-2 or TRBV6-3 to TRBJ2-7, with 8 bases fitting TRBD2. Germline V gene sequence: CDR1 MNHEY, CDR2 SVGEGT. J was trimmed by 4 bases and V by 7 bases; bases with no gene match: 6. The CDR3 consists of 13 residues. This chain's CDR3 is CASKGLAPYEQYF. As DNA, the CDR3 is TGTGCCAGCAAAGGACTAGCCCCTTACGAGCAGTACTTC.